Included here is one T cell receptor beta chain sequence, with context. Its antigen is unknown. Time point denoted: newly diagnosed, previously untreated cHL patient sample. Researchers report purifying CD4+ T cells from thawed PBMCs by magnetic negative selection. Investigators turned to newly diagnosed, untreated classical Hodgkin lymphoma PBMCs for comparison. Sequencing used immunoSEQ multiplex PCR; TCRdb keeps in-frame clones, though not all of them. This sample yields more than 15,000 clones, of which roughly 86% are seen a single time; approximately 0.8% belongs to the top ten. The CDR3 runs 13 residues. The V gene's germline CDR1 is MNHEY and CDR2 SVGAGI. V shed 11 bases, J shed 3 bases, and the junction held 8 bases outside the gene matches. The sample belongs to a study of PD-1 blockade in classical Hodgkin lymphoma. Study-level results: Compared with healthy donors, newly diagnosed patients reportedly showed lower baseline TCR diversity. The causes of the repertoire differences, possibly disease activity or prior therapy, remain undefined.

Specimen: CD4+ T cells from blood. The J gene is TRBJ2-7, the V gene TRBV6-5; 9 bases map to TRBD2. The source of this sequence is a human donor with classical Hodgkin lymphoma. CDR3 loop: CAASRREGYEQYF. Written as DNA, the CDR3 is TGTGCCGCATCGCGGCGGGAGGGCTACGAGCAGTACTTC.